Many counts were recorded for the clone carrying this T cell receptor beta chain. This sample was included in a study of human T cells and chemical hapten exposure. Original methodology: There were a median of approximately 88,000 TCRs per sample, with a range from roughly 20,000 to 700,000. TCRdb recomputed calls from the RACE reads with MiXCR, one row per CDR3 protein. None of the V and J calls come from the authors' own analysis; TCRdb made them. The table lists 45,000 or so distinct CDR3 sequences, about 4.8% of them singletons. V lost 6 bases and J lost 4; bases outside the gene matches: 9. CDR3 size: 14 residues. Germline CDR1 and CDR2: DFQATT and SNEGSKA (reference sequence). Stated time point: healthy volunteer bleed at 2 weeks. Unfractionated whole blood was the source from which total RNA was extracted.

The sample consisted of whole blood. This TCR was sampled from a human donor in good health. Some clones in this sample may be carry-over from other donors' samples. The chain joins TRBV20-1 to TRBJ2-1; 7 positions agree with TRBD2. CDR3 amino acids: CSAPSGIGYNEQFF. Written as DNA, the CDR3 is TGCAGTGCCCCAAGCGGGATAGGGTACAATGAGCAGTTCTTC.